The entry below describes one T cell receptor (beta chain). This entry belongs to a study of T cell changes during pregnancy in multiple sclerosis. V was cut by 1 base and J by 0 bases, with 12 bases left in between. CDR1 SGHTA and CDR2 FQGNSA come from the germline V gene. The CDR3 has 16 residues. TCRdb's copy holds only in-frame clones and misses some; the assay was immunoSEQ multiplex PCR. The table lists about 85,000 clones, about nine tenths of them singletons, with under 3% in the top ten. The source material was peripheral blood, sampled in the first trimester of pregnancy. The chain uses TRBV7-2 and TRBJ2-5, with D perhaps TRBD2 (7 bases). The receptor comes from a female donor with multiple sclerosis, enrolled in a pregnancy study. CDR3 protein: CASSLVGGGYQETQYF. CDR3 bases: TGTGCCAGCAGCTTAGTAGGGGGGGGGTACCAAGAGACCCAGTACTTC.